One and the same sample provided the 20 T cell receptor beta chains below, sequenced in a study of regulatory T cells in long-lasting Graves disease. Time point in this sample: persistent/refractory GD, antithyroid drugs over 5 years with positive TRAb. Construction of the TCR library relied on RNA isolated from PBMCs. The authors built TCR beta libraries using iRepertoire HTBI primers and Arm-PCR of CDR3 regions. TCRdb redid the calling of the multiplex PCR reads with MiXCR, one entry per CDR3 protein. The sample has 300,000 to 500,000 distinct CDR3 sequences, less than 25% seen once. Material: peripheral blood mononuclear cells (PBMCs), obtained when the disease was refractory, from a patient treated with antithyroid drugs. The receptors come from a female donor with Graves disease.

The CDR3 spells CASSISLELETQYF. The CDR3 nucleotides are TGTGCCAGTAGTATAAGTTTGGAACTTGAGACCCAGTACTTC. The genes are TRBV19 and TRBJ2-5; D gene uncertain. Germline assignment: CDR1 LNHDA and CDR2 SQIVND (reference sequence). Between the trimmed V and J ends, which lost 2 bases and 5 bases, there was a span of 12 bases. This CDR3 comprises 14 residues.

The rearrangement links TRBV18 to TRBJ2-2; no reliable D call. The CDR3 is 15 residues long. The V gene lost 0 bases and the J gene lost 7 bases, with 12 bases spanning the gap. Looked up from germline, CDR1 is KGHSH and CDR2 is LQKENI. The DNA for the CDR3 is TGTGCCAGCTCACCACCGGCAGGCCTGATCGGGGAGCTGTTTTTT. This sequence encodes CASSPPAGLIGELFF. The full variable domain, its missing parts supplied by reference TRBV18 and TRBJ2-2, is NAGVMQNPRHLVRRRGQEARLRCSPMKGHSHVYWYRQLPEEGLKFMVYLQKENIIDESGMPKERFSAEFPKEGPSILRIQQVVRGDSAAYFCASSPPAGLIGELFFGEGSRLTVL.

A few counts support this clonotype. The V call is TRBV7-9, the J call TRBJ1-4; TRBD1 agrees at 10 bases. Unmatched junction bases numbered 4, after V lost 4 bases and J lost 5 bases. CDR3 length equals 15 residues. The germline CDR1 and CDR2 sequences are SEHNR and FQNEAQ (reference sequence). In DNA form, the CDR3 reads TGTGCCAGCAGCTCTGGGACAGGGGTAAATGAAAAACTGTTTTTT. This encodes CASSSGTGVNEKLFF. The variable domain in full, completed from reference TRBV7-9 and TRBJ1-4, reads DTGVSQNPRHKITKRGQNVTFRCDPISEHNRLYWYRQTLGQGPEFLTYFQNEAQLEKSRLLSDRFSAERPKGSFSTLEIQRTEQGDSAMYLCASSSGTGVNEKLFFGSGTQLSVL.

V usage is TRBV9 and J usage is TRBJ2-3, with 9 bases lining up with TRBD2. The CDR3 sequence is 18 residues long. The trim removed 1 base at V and 3 bases at J, leaving 12 bases unmatched. CDR1 is SGDLS and CDR2 is YYNGEE in the germline V gene. DNA of the CDR3: TGTGCCAGCAGCGTAACTGGGGCGGTAGCGGGAGTAACAGATACGCAGTATTTT. Its translation is CASSVTGAVAGVTDTQYF.

The chain joins TRBV11-2 to TRBJ2-7; no definite D call. The germline CDR1 and CDR2 sequences are SGHAT and FQNNGV. The CDR3 extends over 13 amino acids. The V and J ends lost 0 bases and 8 bases respectively, with 11 bases between them. Here the CDR3 DNA reads TGTGCCAGCAGCTTAGAACAGTTCAATAAGCAGTACTTC. Amino acid sequence: CASSLEQFNKQYF.

At least ten counts were recorded for this clonotype. This chain uses TRBV9 with TRBJ1-4; D ambiguous. The germline gives CDR1 SGDLS, CDR2 YYNGEE. Trimming cost V 2 bases and J 7 bases, with 12 bases left between them. This CDR3 is 14 amino acids long. In DNA, the CDR3 is TGTGCCAGCAGCGTCTCGGGGTTGCCTGAAAAACTGTTTTTT. Amino acids: CASSVSGLPEKLFF.

This clonotype was picked up many times. The CDR3 DNA sequence: TGTGCCAGCATTCCCGGGGTAGCCCGAGCGGAGACCCAGTACTTC. It yields the protein CASIPGVARAETQYF. V gene TRBV6-1 combines with J gene TRBJ2-5; D is possibly TRBD2 (5 bases). The CDR3 has 15 amino acids. Germline assignment: CDR1 MNHNS and CDR2 SASEGT. V gave up 7 bases and J gave up 5 bases, with 20 bases separating them.

This clonotype was recorded a few times. The V call is TRBV14, the J call TRBJ1-2; possible D gene TRBD1, 5 bases. In germline, CDR1 is SGHDN, CDR2 FVKESK. V was clipped by 1 base and J by 4 bases, with 7 bases between them. The CDR3 contains 13 residues. CDR3 region: CASSQGGIYGYTF. For the CDR3, the DNA is TGTGCCAGCAGCCAAGGGGGGATCTATGGCTACACCTTC.

This sequence joins TRBV29-1 and TRBJ1-2; D possibly corresponds to TRBD1 (5 bases). Germline V gene lookup returns CDR1 SQVTM and CDR2 ANQGSEA. The CDR3 contains 13 residues. Between the trimmed V and J ends, which lost 7 bases and 8 bases, there was a span of 20 bases. The CDR3 loop reads CSAPGGAGWGYTF. The CDR3 coding sequence is TGCAGCGCCCCCGGCGGGGCGGGTTGGGGCTACACCTTC.

The chain carries TRBV5-1 and TRBJ1-1; TRBD1 is a possible D gene (5 bases). The V end was cut by 1 base, the J end by 0 bases, with 16 bases between. Per the germline V gene, CDR1 is SGHRS and CDR2 is YFSETQ. CDR3 length: 17 amino acids. This CDR3 reads CASSLKHREGLNTEAFF. The CDR3 coding sequence is TGCGCCAGCAGCTTGAAGCATAGAGAGGGGCTGAACACTGAAGCTTTCTTT.

V usage is TRBV20-1 and J usage is TRBJ2-5; 11 bases are a match to TRBD1. The CDR3 is 19 residues long. The trim removed 6 bases at V and 5 bases at J, leaving 23 bases unmatched. The germline V gene has CDR1 DFQATT and CDR2 SNEGSKA (reference sequence). CDR3 sequence reads: CSAQDRGRRSAQLGETQYF. The CDR3, as DNA: TGCAGTGCCCAGGACAGGGGGCGAAGGAGCGCCCAACTCGGGGAGACCCAGTACTTC.

This clonotype was counted only a few times. V usage is TRBV20-1 and J usage is TRBJ2-7; D unresolved. Germline loops: CDR1 DFQATT, CDR2 SNEGSKA (reference sequence). The CDR3 covers 13 residues. Trimming took 0 bases from V and 3 from J, leaving 9 bases between them. The CDR3 here is CSAREPRYYEQYF. The CDR3 DNA is TGCAGTGCTAGAGAACCCAGATACTACGAGCAGTACTTC.

V and J are TRBV7-2 and TRBJ2-6; TRBD1 might be the D (6 bases). The germline V gene encodes CDR1 SGHTA and CDR2 FQGNSA. V lost 5 bases and J lost 0, with 14 bases in between. The CDR3 totals 17 residues. The CDR3 sequence is CASSPWTASSGANVLTF. The CDR3 DNA is TGTGCCAGCAGCCCCTGGACAGCAAGCTCTGGGGCCAACGTCCTGACTTTC.

This clonotype was recorded a few times. This chain links TRBV27 with TRBJ1-1; D unclear. The V and J ends lost 0 bases and 5 bases respectively, with 13 bases between them. This CDR3 has 15 residues. Germline V CDR1 and CDR2: MNHEY, SMNVEV (reference sequence). The CDR3 spells CASSLSKNPGTEAFF. The CDR3 region has the DNA TGTGCCAGCAGTTTATCGAAGAACCCGGGGACTGAAGCTTTCTTT.

Many counts were recorded for this clonotype. The rearrangement joins TRBV11-1 to TRBJ2-7; 7 nucleotides line up with TRBD1. Per the germline V gene, CDR1 is SGHAT and CDR2 is FQDESV (reference sequence). The V gene end was trimmed by 2 bases and the J gene end by 6 bases; junction bases not matched to a gene: 4. The CDR3 extends over 13 amino acids. The CDR3 DNA sequence: TGTGCCAGCAGCTTATCGGGACAGCTCGAGCAGTACTTC. Residues: CASSLSGQLEQYF.

This clonotype has ten or more counts. This sequence joins TRBV12-3 or TRBV12-4 and TRBJ1-2; D is unclear. V shed 9 bases and J shed 4 bases, with 15 bases lying between them. This CDR3 comprises 13 residues. CDR3 loop: CASRKIGIYGYTF. CDR3 bases: TGTGCCAGTCGAAAGATCGGAATCTATGGCTACACCTTC.

This clonotype was seen only a few times. The chain joins TRBV18 to TRBJ1-1, with unresolved D. The CDR3 runs to 15 residues. Germline-derived CDR1 and CDR2 are KGHSH and LQKENI. V was pared by 5 bases and J by 5 bases, with 18 bases between. CDR3: CASSMVERRGTEAFF. The DNA of the CDR3 is TGTGCCAGCTCAATGGTCGAGCGACGTGGGACTGAAGCTTTCTTT.

This clonotype was observed a few times. The V gene is TRBV29-1, the J gene TRBJ1-2; the D is unclear. Germline loops: CDR1 SQVTM, CDR2 ANQGSEA. The germline V and J ends were trimmed by 6 bases and 3 bases, with 14 bases remaining between them. The CDR3 runs 13 residues. This CDR3 reads CSVQAGFDYGYTF. The CDR3 bases are TGCAGCGTCCAAGCAGGTTTCGACTATGGCTACACCTTC.

The CDR3 DNA sequence: TGCAGCGTTCAGGGTCTCGAAGCTTTCTTT. Its protein is CSVQGLEAFF. The rearrangement uses TRBV29-1 and TRBJ1-1; D is possibly TRBD1 (5 bases). Trimming cost V 5 bases and J 8 bases, with 9 bases left between them. The CDR3 length is 10 residues. CDR1 SQVTM and CDR2 ANQGSEA come from the germline V gene.

V usage is TRBV7-2 and J usage is TRBJ1-1; a possible D gene is TRBD1 (5 bases). The CDR3 covers 15 residues. V lost 1 base to trimming and J lost 1 base, with 10 bases between them. CDR1 and CDR2 (germline): SGHTA, FQGNSA. CDR3 nucleotide sequence: TGTGCCAGCAGCTTAGAAGGACAACCGAACACTGAAGCTTTCTTT. The encoded protein is CASSLEGQPNTEAFF.